This T cell receptor beta chain derives from a study of tumor-infiltrating lymphocytes in primary liver carcinoma. Study-level findings and limits: Tumor region pairs shared more overlap than did tumor-adjacent and tumor-blood pairs.

A word on this clonotype: Its antigen is unidentified. One junction end does not reproduce the germline sequence, and a read error may be involved.

Unsorted whole blood yielded blood RNA, and germline DNA was extracted as well. These patients lived with chronic HBV infection and had never been treated. Starting material of 450 to 500 ng total RNA yielded TCR beta cDNA via a constant-region primer. Generation of the TCR beta libraries relied on three nested multiplex PCR rounds using slightly modified ARM-PCR. One entry per CDR3 protein results from TCRdb running MiXCR on the multiplex PCR reads. Of 320,000 or so distinct CDR3 sequences in the sample, 65% are singletons; the top ten hold approximately 9.4%. The clonotype was recovered from a man between 35 and 55 years old with primary liver carcinoma and hepatitis B virus infection. The sequencing input was peripheral blood.

The CDR3 sequence: CAGSPTRKYEQYF. CDR3 DNA sequence: TGTGCCGGCAGCCCTACTCGTAAGTACGAGCAGTACTTC. The chain uses TRBV14 and TRBJ2-7; D remains unclear. There are 13 residues in the CDR3. Germline V gene sequence: CDR1 SGHDN, CDR2 FVKESK. Complete variable domain (other parts from reference TRBV14 and TRBJ2-7): EAGVTQFPSHSVIEKGQTVTLRCDPISGHDNLYWYRRVMGKEIKFLLHFVKESKQDESGMPNNRFLAERTGGTYSTLKVQPAELEDSGVYFCAGSPTRKYEQYFGPGTRLTVT.